The 16 T cell receptor beta chains presented below share a single source sample, sequenced in a study of T cell responses to AZD1222 COVID-19 vaccine (dated by TCRdb to 2020 to 2023). The sample's time point label is to be understood as: baseline before first vaccination. Receptor libraries were prepared by the immunoSEQ multiplex PCR assay. Held by TCRdb, this immuneACCESS table contains in-frame sequences only and omits some clones. Under half of the omission traces to an unresolved V gene where checked; the cause of the rest is unknown. The sample yields 130,000 to 150,000 clones; approximately 90% were counted once. About 1.9% of the sample comes from the top ten. The material was peripheral blood, obtained on day 0 of AZD1222 vaccination. The source is an adult in good health.

The chain carries TRBV9 and TRBJ1-6; no definite D call. Germline assignment: CDR1 SGDLS and CDR2 YYNGEE. There are 13 residues in the CDR3. Trimming stripped 0 bases from V and 7 bases from J, with 5 bases between. The chain's CDR3 is CASSVEWNSPLHF. For the CDR3, the DNA is TGTGCCAGCAGCGTAGAATGGAATTCACCCCTCCACTTT.

The chain joins TRBV7-9 to TRBJ1-2; D is unclear. The V end was cut by 6 bases, the J end by 2 bases, with 16 bases between. CDR3 size: 15 residues. Germline CDR1 reads SEHNR; CDR2 reads FQNEAQ (reference sequence). CDR3: CASSSLRPVNYGYTF. Written as DNA, the CDR3 is TGTGCCAGCAGTTCCCTCCGGCCGGTGAACTATGGCTACACCTTC.

J is TRBJ1-5 and V is TRBV4-1; D is ambiguous. CDR3 length: 13 amino acids. Germline values: CDR1 MGHRA, CDR2 YSYEKL. The ends were cut back, 0 bases at V and 6 bases at J, with 6 bases in the middle. Here the CDR3 reads CASSQEVSQPQHF. The DNA for the CDR3 is TGCGCCAGCAGCCAAGAGGTGTCTCAGCCCCAGCATTTT.

J is TRBJ2-2 and V is TRBV27; 7 positions match TRBD2. The J segment lost 0 bases and the V segment lost 3 bases, leaving 7 bases of the junction unmatched. Germline loops: CDR1 MNHEY, CDR2 SMNVEV (reference sequence). The CDR3 length is 17 residues. The CDR3 DNA reads TGTGCCAGCAGTTTTTACGGACTAGAGGCGAACACCGGGGAGCTGTTTTTT. This codes for CASSFYGLEANTGELFF.

The CDR3 spells CASSQGGSTEAFF. The CDR3 bases are TGTGCCAGCAGCCAAGGAGGGTCTACTGAAGCTTTCTTT. The V call is TRBV3-1 (or the pseudogene TRBV3-2), the J call TRBJ1-1; D not certain. Trimming cost V 1 base and J 5 bases, with 8 bases left between them. This CDR3 is built from 13 residues. Germline V gene data show CDR1 as LGHDT and CDR2 as YNNKEL (reference sequence).

The chain uses TRBV5-1 and TRBJ1-6; 7 nucleotides match TRBD1. Germline assignment: CDR1 SGHRS and CDR2 YFSETQ. Trimming took 5 bases from V and 13 from J; bases not matched to a gene: 12. The CDR3 runs 14 residues. The DNA of the CDR3 is TGCGCCAGCAGACGGGACAGTACGAACCAGCCCCTCCACTTT. This codes for CASRRDSTNQPLHF.

V usage is TRBV3-1 (or the pseudogene TRBV3-2) and J usage is TRBJ1-2; the D is unclear. Germline lookup yields CDR1 LGHDT and CDR2 YNNKEL (reference sequence). The CDR3 has 12 amino acids. V was clipped by 4 bases and J by 5 bases, with 8 bases between them. The CDR3 reads CASSLGRYGYTF. CDR3 sequence (DNA): TGTGCCAGCAGCCTTGGACGGTATGGCTACACCTTC.

This chain joins TRBV7-8 and TRBJ2-7; TRBD1 aligns across 7 bases. The CDR3 extends over 14 amino acids. With V trimmed by 5 bases and J by 1 base, 5 bases remained unmatched. Germline-derived CDR1 and CDR2 are SGHVS and FQNEAQ. CDR3 in amino acids: CASSLSGGSYEQYF. The CDR3 region has the DNA TGTGCCAGCAGCCTCTCAGGGGGTTCCTACGAGCAGTACTTC. Using reference TRBV7-8 and TRBJ2-7 for the parts outside the CDR3, the full variable domain is GAGVSQSPRYKVAKRGQDVALRCDPISGHVSLFWYQQALGQGPEFLTYFQNEAQLDKSGLPSDRFFAERPEGSVSTLKIQRTQQEDSAVYLCASSLSGGSYEQYFGPGTRLTVT.

This chain uses TRBV3-1 (or the pseudogene TRBV3-2) with TRBJ2-7; D uncertain. Germline CDR1 reads LGHDT; CDR2 reads YNNKEL (reference sequence). This CDR3 has 11 amino acids. Deletions cut 1 base from V and 7 bases from J, with 5 bases between. The CDR3 bases are TGTGCCAGCAGCCAAGCGACTGAGCAGTACTTC. It translates to CASSQATEQYF.

This chain links TRBV27 with TRBJ1-6, with D unclear. The CDR3 loop spans 18 amino acids. V shed 2 bases and J shed 3 bases, with 17 bases lying between them. Germline V gene lookup returns CDR1 MNHEY and CDR2 SMNVEV (reference sequence). CDR3 DNA sequence: TGTGCCAGCAGTTTACCGACCTGTAGGGCCTTCTATAATTCACCCCTCCACTTT. This gives the protein CASSLPTCRAFYNSPLHF.

The genes are TRBV20-1 and TRBJ1-4; D is unresolved. The germline V gene has CDR1 DFQATT and CDR2 SNEGSKA (reference sequence). Trimming took 5 bases from V and 7 from J, leaving 8 bases between them. The CDR3 length is 11 residues. CDR3 sequence (DNA): TGCAGTGCTCTAGTGGGTGAAAAACTGTTTTTT. The encoded protein is CSALVGEKLFF.

This clone was seen just once. V is TRBV4-2 and J is TRBJ2-1; 8 positions match TRBD2. CDR1 LGHNA and CDR2 YNFKEQ come from the germline V gene. V was clipped by 0 bases and J by 5 bases; unmatched bases: 3. The CDR3 covers 15 residues. The CDR3 protein is CASSQDRLANNEQFF. The CDR3, as DNA: TGTGCCAGCAGCCAAGATCGACTAGCGAACAATGAGCAGTTCTTC.

This clone was recorded only once. CDR3 loop: CASSFVGKETQYF. DNA of the CDR3: TGTGCCAGCAGCTTTGTAGGGAAGGAGACCCAGTACTTC. The gene calls are TRBV5-5 and TRBJ2-5, with no clear D. CDR1 SGHKS and CDR2 YYEKEE come from the germline V gene (reference sequence). V was clipped by 2 bases and J by 5 bases, with 10 bases between them. The CDR3 has 13 residues.

The chain joins TRBV4-1 to TRBJ2-7, with D possibly being TRBD2 (6 bases). The germline gives CDR1 MGHRA, CDR2 YSYEKL. The CDR3 runs 16 residues. Trimming took 2 bases from V and 4 from J, leaving 18 bases between them. This chain's CDR3 is CASSQLGVDGGYEQYF. CDR3 DNA sequence: TGCGCCAGCAGCCAATTAGGTGTGGACGGAGGGTACGAGCAGTACTTC.

The V gene is TRBV24-1, the J gene TRBJ2-1; TRBD1 agrees at 7 bases. J was trimmed by 1 base and V by 4 bases; bases with no gene match: 6. Germline CDR1 and CDR2: KGHDR and SFDVKD. The CDR3 sequence is 16 residues long. Here the CDR3 DNA reads TGTGCCACCAGTGACCTCGACAGGGCTTCCTACAATGAGCAGTTCTTC. Translation gives CATSDLDRASYNEQFF.

This clone was seen only a few times. The chain joins TRBV3-1 (or the pseudogene TRBV3-2) to TRBJ1-4; D is perhaps TRBD1 (5 bases). The CDR3 covers 14 residues. Per the germline V gene, CDR1 is LGHDT and CDR2 is YNNKEL (reference sequence). V dropped 4 bases and J dropped 2 bases, with 8 bases sitting between them. CDR3 sequence reads: CASSRGSTNEKLFF. As DNA, the CDR3 is TGTGCCAGCAGCCGGGGCAGCACTAATGAAAAACTGTTTTTT.